What follows are 23 T cell receptor beta chains derived from one specimen sequenced in a study of vaccination effects on CD4 cells after COVID-19. Repertoires were generated with immunoSEQ multiplex PCR, while TCRdb's copy carries only in-frame clones and drops some. The sample includes some 30,000 clones, almost 75% of them seen just once. Expansion with viral peptide pools was applied to antigen-specific CD4+ T cells by the ViraFEST assay prior to sequencing. Once cultured for roughly ten days, the cells underwent separation to obtain CD4+ T cells. Subjects were given two BNT162b2 or mRNA-1273 vaccine doses. These receptors are not linked to any known antigen. The sample was CD4+ T cells from PBMCs cultured with HCoV-229E spike peptides, taken after COVID-19 vaccination. Source of these receptors: a human donor who received a COVID-19 vaccine.

The CDR3 sequence: CASSEASTGLYYGYTF. CDR3 DNA: TGTGCCAGCAGTGAAGCGTCGACAGGCCTCTACTATGGCTACACCTTC. V and J are TRBV6-1 and TRBJ1-2, with D perhaps TRBD1 (6 bases). Germline V gives CDR1 MNHNS, CDR2 SASEGT. This CDR3 comprises 16 residues. Trimming shortened V by 0 bases and J by 3 bases, and 14 bases separated the two germline ends.

This clone was picked up a small number of times. The chain couples TRBV7-9 to TRBJ1-5, with TRBD1 matching 8 bases. This CDR3 is 17 amino acids long. The trim removed 6 bases at V and 0 bases at J, leaving 10 bases unmatched. CDR1 SEHNR and CDR2 FQNEAQ come from the germline V gene (reference sequence). CDR3 residues: CASSFTGGGNSNQPQHF. In nucleotides, the CDR3 is TGTGCCAGCAGTTTCACAGGGGGAGGGAATAGCAATCAGCCCCAGCATTTT. The entire variable domain, with the rest obtained from reference TRBV7-9 and TRBJ1-5, is as follows: DTGVSQNPRHKITKRGQNVTFRCDPISEHNRLYWYRQTLGQGPEFLTYFQNEAQLEKSRLLSDRFSAERPKGSFSTLEIQRTEQGDSAMYLCASSFTGGGNSNQPQHFGDGTRLSIL.

The chain is built from TRBV4-2 and TRBJ2-1; 8 nucleotides align to TRBD2. CDR1 is LGHNA, CDR2 YNFKEQ, per germline. The CDR3 sequence is 19 residues long. V lost 0 bases to trimming and J lost 11 bases; unmatched junction nucleotides: 21. The CDR3 sequence: CASSQDPNYSGTQLAKQFF. CDR3 sequence (DNA): TGTGCCAGCAGCCAAGATCCTAATTATAGCGGGACCCAATTGGCTAAGCAGTTCTTC.

This chain joins TRBV5-1 and TRBJ2-1; 9 nucleotides match TRBD1. J lost 6 bases, V lost 0 bases, and 1 base had no gene match. Germline V gene data show CDR1 as SGHRS and CDR2 as YFSETQ. This CDR3 region has 14 residues. CDR3 nucleotides: TGCGCCAGCAGCTTGGAGGGACAGGGCAATGAGCAGTTCTTC. Translation: CASSLEGQGNEQFF.

This chain joins TRBV2 and TRBJ2-3, with D maybe TRBD1 (6 bases). V dropped 6 bases and J dropped 4 bases, with 17 bases sitting between them. Germline V gene sequence: CDR1 SNHLY, CDR2 FYNNEI. CDR3 size: 15 residues. The CDR3 is CASSRQALGADTQYF. The DNA of the CDR3 is TGTGCCAGCAGCCGACAGGCTCTGGGTGCAGATACGCAGTATTTT.

This sequence joins TRBV29-1 and TRBJ1-2; 8 bases map to TRBD1. Trimming removed 1 base from V and 4 bases from J; junction bases left unmatched: 14. The CDR3 spans 17 residues. Per the germline V gene, CDR1 is SQVTM and CDR2 is ANQGSEA. Here the CDR3 DNA reads TGCAGCGTTGAAGCGGAGCGAGGGACAGGCATCTTCTATGGCTACACCTTC. It specifies CSVEAERGTGIFYGYTF.

This clone was detected a few times. V gene TRBV18 combines with J gene TRBJ1-1; D is undetermined. Trimming cost V 4 bases and J 1 base, with 13 bases left between them. From germline, CDR1 is KGHSH and CDR2 LQKENI. This CDR3 is 15 amino acids long. In nucleotides, the CDR3 is TGTGCCAGCTCACTCTCTACGGCCCGGAACACTGAAGCTTTCTTT. Translated: CASSLSTARNTEAFF.

The chain couples TRBV21-1 to TRBJ1-2; the table's D call, TRBD1, was not checked against the DNA. TRBV21-1 is classified as a pseudogene. The CDR3 extends over 19 amino acids. As DNA, the CDR3 is TGTGCCAGCAGCAAAAAAACAGGGGGCCCTGGGAGGACAAATTATGGCTACACCTTC. It codes for CASSKKTGGPGRTNYGYTF.

There are a few counts of this clone. CDR3 sequence reads: CASSYSYEQYF. CDR3 DNA sequence: TGTGCCAGCAGCTATAGTTACGAGCAGTACTTC. The chain uses TRBV3-1 (or the pseudogene TRBV3-2) and TRBJ2-7; D remains unclear. Germline lookup yields CDR1 LGHDT and CDR2 YNNKEL (reference sequence). Trimming removed 5 bases from V and 4 bases from J, with 6 bases in between. CDR3 length equals 11 residues.

The chain couples TRBV11-2 to TRBJ2-5; D is uncertain. This CDR3 region has 14 residues. In germline, CDR1 is SGHAT, CDR2 FQNNGV. With 1 base removed from V and 4 bases from J, the gap between germline ends came to 10 bases. The CDR3 DNA reads TGTGCCAGCAGCTTAGGCACAGAAATAGAGACCCAGTACTTC. It translates to CASSLGTEIETQYF.

In its sample, this clone was seen once. This chain uses TRBV5-1 with TRBJ2-3; no reliable D call. V was clipped by 0 bases and J by 2 bases, with 10 bases between them. This CDR3 contains 15 residues. Per the germline V gene, CDR1 is SGHRS and CDR2 is YFSETQ. CDR3 protein: CASSLGSSATDTQYF. In nucleotides, the CDR3 is TGCGCCAGCAGCTTGGGGAGTTCTGCCACAGATACGCAGTATTTT.

J is TRBJ2-3 and V is TRBV2; D possibly corresponds to TRBD2 (5 bases). Trimming removed 4 bases at V and 3 bases at J, with 5 bases between. This CDR3 spans 12 amino acids. Germline V gene data show CDR1 as SNHLY and CDR2 as FYNNEI. This CDR3 is CASSGGTDTQYF. The CDR3 DNA reads TGTGCCAGCAGTGGAGGGACAGATACGCAGTATTTT.

The CDR3 DNA reads as TGTGCCAGCAGCCGGATACAGGGCGACGGCTACACCTTC. It yields the protein CASSRIQGDGYTF. The V call is TRBV12-3 or TRBV12-4, the J call TRBJ1-2; TRBD1 might be the D (6 bases). V lost 6 bases, J lost 8 bases, and 16 bases lay in between. The CDR3 spans 13 residues.

The CDR3 protein is CASRGLISNQPQHF. The CDR3, as DNA: TGTGCCAGCAGGGGACTGATTAGCAATCAGCCCCAGCATTTT. V usage is TRBV6-6 and J usage is TRBJ1-5, with TRBD1 as a possible D gene (5 bases). CDR1 MNHNY and CDR2 SVGAGI come from the germline V gene (reference sequence). Trimming cost V 6 bases and J 0 bases, with 9 bases left between them. This CDR3 region has 14 residues.

The chain has TRBV29-1 and TRBJ2-5, with 8 bases identical to TRBD2. V lost 4 bases to trimming and J lost 1 base; unmatched junction nucleotides: 5. From germline, CDR1 is SQVTM and CDR2 ANQGSEA. The length of the CDR3 is 14 residues. The CDR3 is CSVGGSGIQETQYF. The CDR3 region has the DNA TGCAGCGTTGGAGGTAGCGGGATCCAAGAGACCCAGTACTTC.

The chain combines TRBV6-5 with TRBJ1-1; tentatively, D is TRBD1 (6 bases). Germline CDR1 MNHEY, CDR2 SVGAGI. The V end lost 6 bases, the J end lost 1 base, and 15 bases lay between the germline ends. The CDR3 contains 15 residues. The CDR3 spells CASRGSGAWNTEAFF. The CDR3 DNA reads as TGTGCCAGCAGAGGATCAGGGGCGTGGAACACTGAAGCTTTCTTT.

This clone was seen just once. V is TRBV5-4 and J is TRBJ2-2, with 8 bases matching TRBD1. Unmatched junction bases numbered 3, after V lost 4 bases and J lost 1 base. Germline values: CDR1 SGHNT, CDR2 YYREEE (reference sequence). This CDR3 has 15 residues. The CDR3 nucleotides read TGTGCCAGCAGCCCGGGACAGGAGAACACCGGGGAGCTGTTTTTT. Amino acids: CASSPGQENTGELFF.

For this clone: Other DNA variants within this sample encode the same CDR3. The rearrangement links TRBV4-1 to TRBJ2-3, with D hard to call. With 3 bases removed from V and 3 bases from J, the gap between germline ends came to 16 bases. The CDR3 covers 16 residues. Germline V gene data show CDR1 as MGHRA and CDR2 as YSYEKL. The chain's CDR3 is CASSQVDLGFTDTQYF. DNA of the CDR3: TGCGCCAGCAGCCAGGTCGACTTGGGCTTTACAGATACGCAGTATTTT.

The chain has TRBV4-1 and TRBJ2-2; D is unclear. Germline values: CDR1 MGHRA, CDR2 YSYEKL. V was trimmed by 1 base and J by 4 bases, leaving 7 bases between them. The CDR3 is 14 amino acids. CDR3 sequence reads: CASSQVLSTGELFF. The CDR3 region has the DNA TGCGCCAGCAGCCAAGTGCTCAGCACCGGGGAGCTGTTTTTT.

As DNA, the CDR3 is TGCAGTGCTAGTGCACCGGGACAGTACCCGCAAGAGACCCAGTACTTC. Protein product: CSASAPGQYPQETQYF. The chain joins TRBV20-1 to TRBJ2-5, with 7 bases that match TRBD1. The V gene's germline CDR1 is DFQATT and CDR2 SNEGSKA (reference sequence). The CDR3 sequence is 16 residues long. J lost 2 bases, V lost 3 bases, and 12 bases had no gene match.

This clone qualifies as medium-sized. The CDR3 protein is CASSLSLGSGYGYTF. CDR3 sequence (DNA): TGTGCCAGCAGCCTATCCCTAGGGTCGGGCTATGGCTACACCTTC. The chain is built from TRBV7-9 and TRBJ1-2; D uncertain. The V end lost 5 bases, the J end lost 4 bases, and 17 bases lay between the germline ends. The CDR3 contains 15 residues. Germline assignment: CDR1 SEHNR and CDR2 FQNEAQ (reference sequence).

This clone appeared a few times. The rearrangement joins TRBV5-1 to TRBJ2-3; D uncertain. Trimming took 0 bases from V and 4 from J, leaving 9 bases between them. This CDR3 is 14 amino acids long. Looked up from germline, CDR1 is SGHRS and CDR2 is YFSETQ. This CDR3 is CASSLDYQADTQYF. The CDR3 DNA sequence: TGCGCCAGCAGCTTGGACTACCAGGCAGATACGCAGTATTTT.

This chain links TRBV5-1 with TRBJ2-2; D possibly uses TRBD1 or TRBD2 (5 bases each). The CDR3 extends over 14 amino acids. V lost 4 bases, J lost 4 bases, and 11 bases lay in between. Per the germline V gene, CDR1 is SGHRS and CDR2 is YFSETQ. The CDR3 nucleotides read TGCGCCAGCAGCGAGGGGCGGGCCACCGGGGAGCTGTTTTTT. This translates into CASSEGRATGELFF.